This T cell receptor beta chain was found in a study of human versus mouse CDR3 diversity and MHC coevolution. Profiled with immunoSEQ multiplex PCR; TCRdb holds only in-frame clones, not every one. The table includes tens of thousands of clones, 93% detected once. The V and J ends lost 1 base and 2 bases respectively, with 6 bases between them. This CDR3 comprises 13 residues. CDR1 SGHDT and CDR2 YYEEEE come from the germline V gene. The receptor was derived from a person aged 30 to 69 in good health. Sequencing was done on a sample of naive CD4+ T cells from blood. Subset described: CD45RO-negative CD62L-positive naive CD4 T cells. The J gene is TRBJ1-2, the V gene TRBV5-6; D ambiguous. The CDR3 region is CASSLPLNYGYTF. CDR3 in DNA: TGTGCCAGCAGCTTGCCGCTAAACTATGGCTACACCTTC.